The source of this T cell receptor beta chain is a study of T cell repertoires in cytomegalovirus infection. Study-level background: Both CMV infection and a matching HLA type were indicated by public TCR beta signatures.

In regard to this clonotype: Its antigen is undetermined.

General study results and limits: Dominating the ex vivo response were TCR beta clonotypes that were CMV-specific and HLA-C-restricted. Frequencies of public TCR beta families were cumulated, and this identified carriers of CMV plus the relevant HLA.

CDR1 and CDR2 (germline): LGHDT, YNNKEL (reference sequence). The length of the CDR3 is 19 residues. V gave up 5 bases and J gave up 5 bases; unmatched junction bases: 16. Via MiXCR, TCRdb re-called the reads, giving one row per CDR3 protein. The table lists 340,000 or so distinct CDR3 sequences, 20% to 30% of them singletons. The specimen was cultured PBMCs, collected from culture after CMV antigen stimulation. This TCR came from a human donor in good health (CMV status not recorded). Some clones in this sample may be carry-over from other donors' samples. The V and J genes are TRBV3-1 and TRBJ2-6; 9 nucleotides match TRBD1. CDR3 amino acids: CASSSGRTGAFRRANVLTF. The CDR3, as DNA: TGTGCCAGCAGCAGCGGCCGGACAGGGGCCTTTAGAAGGGCCAACGTCCTGACTTTC.